The present entry profiles one T cell receptor (beta chain) with its context. This record comes from a study of CD8+ T cells in alopecia areata. CDR1 is SNHLY, CDR2 FYNNEI, per germline. This CDR3 is built from 17 residues. Trimming left V 11 bases short and J 2 bases short, with 25 bases between. Lesional scalp punch biopsies and peripheral blood came from alopecia areata patients. cDNA serving as the sequencing template came from extracted, reverse transcribed RNA. Profiling relied on immunoSEQ multiplex PCR, and the TCRdb table lists in-frame clones only, not all of them. The sample lists 100,000 to 150,000 clones, about 51% seen once, with more than 9% in the top ten.

The sample consisted of NKG2D-low CD8+ T cells sorted from blood. The V call is TRBV2, the J call TRBJ2-1; perhaps TRBD1 as D (6 bases). The TCR originated in a human donor with alopecia areata. The CDR3 nucleotides read TGTGCCTCCGCCCCAGGGGCACAAATTAACACCTACAATGAGCAGTTCTTC. Translated: CASAPGAQINTYNEQFF.